Many counts were recorded for the clone carrying this T cell receptor (beta chain). What it binds is not known. This sample was taken from a study of human T cells and chemical hapten exposure. General study points: Versus controls, significantly more large CDR3 similarity clusters arose from expanded TCRs.

As to time point: patch test 1, 2 weeks after DPC sensitization. Treatment of the sample: therapeutic diphenylcyclopropenone sensitization with weekly scalp DPC. Patch tests were applied only after blood draws. Participating donors were patients with alopecia, aged 18 to 70 years, considered appropriate candidates for DPC. From germline, CDR1 is SQVTM and CDR2 ANQGSEA. The CDR3 runs 13 residues. The junction had 6 bases not matched to a gene; V was cut back by 6 bases and J by 4 bases. Original methodology: TCRs per sample had a median of around 96,000 and ranged from roughly 20,000 to 700,000. TCRdb reprocessed the RACE reads via MiXCR and lists one record per CDR3 protein. These V and J calls derive from TCRdb rather than the authors' analysis. Among some 180,000 distinct CDR3 sequences listed, approximately 20% were seen once.

Sequencing used whole blood, obtained in connection with sensitization to the hapten diphenylcyclopropenone (DPC). The source is a woman aged 50 to 60 with alopecia areata. Some clones in this sample may be carry-over from other donors' samples. The chain links TRBV29-1 to TRBJ2-3; TRBD1 matches at 8 bases. The CDR3, as DNA: TGCAGCGTGACAGGGGATCTCGCAGATACGCAGTATTTT. Protein: CSVTGDLADTQYF.